These 23 T cell receptor beta chains originate from one sample sequenced in a study of blood T cell repertoires in COVID-19. Some clones are missing from TCRdb's copy, which holds only in-frame ones; the method was immunoSEQ multiplex PCR. The sample consists of more than 95,000 clones, around four fifths of them appearing once. The sample comprised peripheral blood. These receptors all come from a human donor in a cohort sampled during active COVID-19.

This rearrangement joins TRBV30 to TRBJ1-5; TRBD1 is a possible D gene (5 bases). Germline V lookup: CDR1 GTSNPN, CDR2 SVGIG (reference sequence). This CDR3 has 14 residues. V lost 4 bases and J lost 2, with 12 bases in between. The CDR3 region is CAWKRTWRNQPQHF. In nucleotides, the CDR3 is TGTGCCTGGAAACGGACATGGCGCAATCAGCCCCAGCATTTT.

This chain links TRBV2 with TRBJ2-7; 9 bases align to TRBD2. Germline V lookup: CDR1 SNHLY, CDR2 FYNNEI. The junction had 6 bases not matched to a gene; V was cut back by 6 bases and J by 0 bases. The CDR3 sequence is 15 residues long. CDR3: CASSPAGGSSYEQYF. CDR3 DNA: TGTGCCAGCAGCCCCGCGGGGGGGAGCTCCTACGAGCAGTACTTC.

The chain is built from TRBV27 and TRBJ2-3; TRBD1 aligns across 8 bases. Losses at the gene ends were 7 bases for V and 2 bases for J; bases not matched to a gene: 8. Germline CDR1 and CDR2: MNHEY and SMNVEV (reference sequence). This CDR3 spans 15 amino acids. The CDR3 DNA follows: TGTGCCAGCACCACTAGGACAGGGATCACAGATACGCAGTATTTT. It codes for CASTTRTGITDTQYF.

The chain carries TRBV5-4 and TRBJ1-1; D remains ambiguous. CDR1 and CDR2 (germline): SGHNT, YYREEE (reference sequence). Trimming cost V 1 base and J 8 bases, with 12 bases left between them. The CDR3 covers 13 residues. The CDR3 DNA reads as TGTGCCAGCAGCTTGAACAGCTTCCCCGAAGCTTTCTTT. Translated: CASSLNSFPEAFF.

The rearrangement uses TRBV2 and TRBJ1-4; 8 bases map to TRBD1. V shed 6 bases, J shed 9 bases, and the junction held 6 bases outside the gene matches. This CDR3 is 13 amino acids long. Per the germline V gene, CDR1 is SNHLY and CDR2 is FYNNEI. DNA for the CDR3: TGTGCCAGCAGGGGGACAGGTCGGCAAAAACTGTTTTTT. Residues: CASRGTGRQKLFF.

The chain carries TRBV7-2 and TRBJ2-1, with D perhaps matching TRBD1 (6 bases). Germline V gene data show CDR1 as SGHTA and CDR2 as FQGNSA. This CDR3 comprises 14 residues. V was cut by 1 base and J by 13 bases, with 17 bases left in between. CDR3 sequence: CASSLGSGAWVQFF. CDR3 nucleotides: TGTGCCAGCAGCTTAGGTTCAGGGGCCTGGGTCCAGTTCTTC.

The V gene is TRBV2, the J gene TRBJ2-5; 9 bases agree with TRBD1. The CDR3 sequence is 16 residues long. Germline CDR1 is SNHLY and CDR2 is FYNNEI. V lost 8 bases to trimming and J lost 1 base; unmatched junction nucleotides: 11. CDR3 amino acids: CASLALGQGLQETQYF. CDR3 nucleotides: TGTGCCAGCTTGGCGCTGGGACAGGGACTCCAAGAGACCCAGTACTTC.

V usage is TRBV2 and J usage is TRBJ1-6, with 7 positions matching TRBD1. With 2 bases clipped from V and 17 bases from J, the junction kept 6 bases outside the gene matches. This CDR3 is built from 12 residues. Germline V gene lookup returns CDR1 SNHLY and CDR2 FYNNEI. In DNA, the CDR3 is TGTGCCAGCAGTGAAACCGGACAGGCGGTCCACTTT. This sequence encodes CASSETGQAVHF.

The genes are TRBV4-2 and TRBJ2-1, with a possible D match to TRBD2 (7 bases). Between the trimmed V and J ends, which lost 8 bases and 10 bases, there was a span of 21 bases. CDR3 length equals 14 residues. Germline V CDR1 and CDR2: LGHNA, YNFKEQ. This CDR3 is CASGEGGASEEQFF. The CDR3 DNA reads as TGTGCCAGCGGGGAGGGGGGGGCTTCAGAGGAGCAGTTCTTC.

The rearrangement uses TRBV6-2 or TRBV6-3 and TRBJ2-1; TRBD2 agrees at 11 bases. The V gene's germline CDR1 is MNHEY and CDR2 SVGEGT. J was trimmed by 3 bases and V by 2 bases; bases with no gene match: 3. CDR3 length equals 16 residues. CDR3 region: CASSYPTSGDYNEQFF. CDR3 nucleotide sequence: TGTGCCAGCAGTTACCCGACTAGCGGGGACTACAATGAGCAGTTCTTC.

This clone has a single count. The V gene is TRBV18, the J gene TRBJ2-2, with no clear D. CDR3 length equals 14 residues. With 1 base removed from V and 5 bases from J, the gap between germline ends came to 8 bases. The V gene's germline CDR1 is KGHSH and CDR2 LQKENI. The CDR3 DNA reads as TGTGCCAGCTCACCACAATCCGGGACCGGGGAGCTGTTTTTT. Translated: CASSPQSGTGELFF. The variable domain in full, with the rest retrieved from reference TRBV18 and TRBJ2-2, is NAGVMQNPRHLVRRRGQEARLRCSPMKGHSHVYWYRQLPEEGLKFMVYLQKENIIDESGMPKERFSAEFPKEGPSILRIQQVVRGDSAAYFCASSPQSGTGELFFGEGSRLTVL.

The V gene is TRBV5-6, the J gene TRBJ2-3; 8 bases align to TRBD1. Germline-derived CDR1 and CDR2 are SGHDT and YYEEEE. J lost 3 bases, V lost 0 bases, and 6 bases had no gene match. The CDR3 is 16 residues long. The CDR3 region is CASSLVNRGRTDTQYF. The CDR3 nucleotides read TGTGCCAGCAGCTTGGTTAACAGGGGGAGGACAGATACGCAGTATTTT.

The V call is TRBV18, the J call TRBJ1-5; tentatively, D is TRBD1 (6 bases). Trimming took off 1 base at V and 0 bases at J, with 7 bases between the two ends. The CDR3 has 15 amino acids. The V gene's germline CDR1 is KGHSH and CDR2 LQKENI. CDR3: CASSPLDSSNQPQHF. DNA of the CDR3: TGTGCCAGCTCACCACTGGACAGTAGCAATCAGCCCCAGCATTTT. Based on the CDR3 plus reference TRBV18 and TRBJ1-5, the full variable domain is NAGVMQNPRHLVRRRGQEARLRCSPMKGHSHVYWYRQLPEEGLKFMVYLQKENIIDESGMPKERFSAEFPKEGPSILRIQQVVRGDSAAYFCASSPLDSSNQPQHFGDGTRLSIL.

The chain is built from TRBV27 and TRBJ1-4; TRBD1 matches 7 bases. The CDR3 extends over 14 amino acids. J lost 6 bases, V lost 6 bases, and 7 bases had no gene match. Looked up from germline, CDR1 is MNHEY and CDR2 is SMNVEV (reference sequence). In nucleotides, the CDR3 is TGTGCCAGCAGACGAAATGACAGGGATGAAAAACTGTTTTTT. It encodes CASRRNDRDEKLFF.

The chain uses TRBV29-1 and TRBJ1-1, with D tentatively TRBD1 (5 bases). Germline assignment: CDR1 SQVTM and CDR2 ANQGSEA. The V and J ends lost 8 bases and 1 base respectively, with 14 bases between them. This CDR3 is built from 13 residues. CDR3 sequence: CSQQAPGNTEAFF. CDR3 coding DNA: TGCAGCCAACAGGCACCTGGGAACACTGAAGCTTTCTTT.

This chain links TRBV3-1 (or the pseudogene TRBV3-2) with TRBJ2-3; 15 bases align to TRBD2. J lost 1 base, V lost 4 bases, and 9 bases had no gene match. CDR3 length: 19 residues. Germline V CDR1 and CDR2: LGHDT, YNNKEL (reference sequence). The CDR3 is CASSRNPGTSGGRTDTQYF. The CDR3, as DNA: TGTGCCAGCAGCCGAAACCCGGGGACTAGCGGGGGGCGCACAGATACGCAGTATTTT.

The chain is built from TRBV10-3 and TRBJ1-1, with D possibly matching TRBD1 (6 bases). Trimming shortened V by 5 bases and J by 3 bases, and 13 bases separated the two germline ends. CDR1 is ENHRY and CDR2 is SYGVKD in the germline V gene. The CDR3 runs to 14 residues. The DNA for the CDR3 is TGTGCCATCAGTTTACCCTCAGGGGACACTGAAGCTTTCTTT. Amino acid sequence: CAISLPSGDTEAFF.

This chain joins TRBV30 and TRBJ2-7; 7 bases are a match to TRBD1. Per germline, CDR1 GTSNPN and CDR2 SVGIG (reference sequence). The ends lost 5 bases at V and 3 bases at J; junction bases unmatched: 1. The CDR3 has 11 residues. The CDR3 DNA reads TGTGCCTGGCAGGGGGACTACGAGCAGTACTTC. Its translation: CAWQGDYEQYF.

The chain uses TRBV7-8 and TRBJ2-1; D is unclear. This CDR3 has 12 residues. V dropped 2 bases and J dropped 10 bases, with 9 bases sitting between them. Germline assignment: CDR1 SGHVS and CDR2 FQNEAQ. CDR3 sequence reads: CASSLQASEQFF. DNA of the CDR3: TGTGCCAGCAGCTTACAGGCTTCCGAGCAGTTCTTC.

The chain employs TRBV7-9 and TRBJ1-1; TRBD1 is a possible D gene (6 bases). Germline CDR1 is SEHNR and CDR2 is FQNEAQ (reference sequence). The CDR3 has 16 residues. Trimming cost V 5 bases and J 3 bases, with 19 bases left between them. CDR3 region: CASSPIPTGTHTEAFF. CDR3 nucleotide sequence: TGTGCCAGCAGCCCGATCCCGACAGGAACCCACACTGAAGCTTTCTTT.

The genes are TRBV11-2 and TRBJ1-2, with 7 bases identical to TRBD1. Trimming removed 4 bases from V and 5 bases from J; junction bases left unmatched: 13. The length of the CDR3 is 16 residues. Per germline, CDR1 SGHAT and CDR2 FQNNGV. The CDR3 DNA reads as TGTGCCAGCAGCTACTCGAGACAGGGACTTCGTTATGGCTACACCTTC. Translating it yields CASSYSRQGLRYGYTF. The whole variable domain, filled in from reference TRBV11-2 and TRBJ1-2, reads EAGVAQSPRYKIIEKRQSVAFWCNPISGHATLYWYQQILGQGPKLLIQFQNNGVVDDSQLPKDRFSAERLKGVDSTLKIQPAKLEDSAVYLCASSYSRQGLRYGYTFGSGTRLTVV.

This clone occurred a few times. The chain joins TRBV29-1 to TRBJ2-7; 7 bases match TRBD2. This CDR3 region has 15 residues. With V trimmed by 0 bases and J by 2 bases, 7 bases remained unmatched. Germline values: CDR1 SQVTM, CDR2 ANQGSEA. The CDR3 region has the DNA TGCAGCGTTGAAGATAGGGTAGCGGGCACCTACGAGCAGTACTTC. Residues: CSVEDRVAGTYEQYF.

The V and J genes are TRBV6-5 and TRBJ1-6; 7 nucleotides align to TRBD1. J lost 9 bases, V lost 3 bases, and 5 bases had no gene match. The CDR3 covers 14 residues. Germline values: CDR1 MNHEY, CDR2 SVGAGI. CDR3 sequence reads: CASSYSRGSSPLHF. The CDR3 nucleotides read TGTGCCAGCAGTTATAGCAGGGGGAGTTCACCCCTCCACTTT.